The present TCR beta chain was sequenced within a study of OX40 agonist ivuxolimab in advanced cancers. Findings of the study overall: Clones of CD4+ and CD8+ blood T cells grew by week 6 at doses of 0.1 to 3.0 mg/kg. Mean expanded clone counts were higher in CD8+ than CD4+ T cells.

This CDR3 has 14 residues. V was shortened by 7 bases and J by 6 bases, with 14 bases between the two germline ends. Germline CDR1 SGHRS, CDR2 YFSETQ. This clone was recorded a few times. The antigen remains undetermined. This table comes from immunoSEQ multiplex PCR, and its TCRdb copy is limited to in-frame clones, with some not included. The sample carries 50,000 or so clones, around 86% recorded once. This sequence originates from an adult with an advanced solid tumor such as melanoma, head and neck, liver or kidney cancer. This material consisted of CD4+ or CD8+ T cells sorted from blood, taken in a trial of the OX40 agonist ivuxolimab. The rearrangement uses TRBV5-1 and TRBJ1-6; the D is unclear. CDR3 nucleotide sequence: TGCGCCAGCCGAAGACAAGAGGGTAATTCACCCCTCCACTTT. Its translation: CASRRQEGNSPLHF.